The 31 T cell receptor beta chains below come from one sample, sequenced in a study of cytomegalovirus exposure and HLA in healthy donors. PCR used 60 Vbeta primers and 13 Jbeta primers. Assay: immunoSEQ multiplex PCR; the TCRdb copy retains only in-frame clones and omits some. The sample consists of approximately 150,000 clones, roughly three quarters of them appearing once. Sequencing was done on a sample of PBMCs. These receptor sequences come from a man between 18 and 35 years old in good health and CMV-seropositive.

This clone was recorded only once. The junction does not match germline at one end; this may be a read error. The CDR3: CASSFGTGTPLKYIQYF. DNA for the CDR3: TGTGCTAGCAGCTTCGGGACAGGCACACCGTTGAAATACATTCAGTACTTC. J is TRBJ2-4 and V is TRBV7-7; 8 bases fit TRBD1. CDR3 size: 17 residues. Germline V gene data show CDR1 as SSHAT and CDR2 as FNYEAQ (reference sequence).

The chain joins TRBV6-6 to TRBJ2-2, with 9 bases lining up with TRBD1. After removal of 6 bases from V and 3 bases from J, the junction contained 8 bases not matched to a gene. The CDR3 has 16 residues. Germline loops: CDR1 MNHNY, CDR2 SVGAGI (reference sequence). The CDR3 DNA is TGTGCCAGCAGCCCTACAGGGGGCGGTGACACCGGGGAGCTGTTTTTT. It yields the protein CASSPTGGGDTGELFF.

The chain carries TRBV19 and TRBJ1-1; D possibly corresponds to TRBD1 (6 bases). The CDR3 sequence is 12 residues long. Trimming took 5 bases from V and 8 from J, leaving 12 bases between them. Looked up from germline, CDR1 is LNHDA and CDR2 is SQIVND (reference sequence). The CDR3 region has the DNA TGTGCCAGTAGTGTATCTACAGGGGAAGCTTTCTTT. Its protein product is CASSVSTGEAFF.

The chain couples TRBV7-8 to TRBJ1-1, with D hard to call. The V gene's germline CDR1 is SGHVS and CDR2 FQNEAQ. The CDR3 consists of 15 residues. V lost 5 bases and J 1 base, leaving 14 bases between the germline ends. The CDR3 reads CASSGRSGGNTEAFF. The CDR3 nucleotides read TGTGCCAGCAGCGGCCGTTCTGGAGGGAACACTGAAGCTTTCTTT.

This clone was seen a few times. This chain uses TRBV2 with TRBJ2-2, with a weak D call TRBD1 (5 bases). Trimming stripped 4 bases from V and 7 bases from J, with 13 bases between. There are 14 residues in the CDR3. Germline values: CDR1 SNHLY, CDR2 FYNNEI. CDR3 loop: CASSVAREGGELFF. The DNA for the CDR3 is TGTGCCAGCAGTGTTGCCAGGGAAGGCGGGGAGCTGTTTTTT. The entire variable domain, with the rest obtained from reference TRBV2 and TRBJ2-2, is as follows: EPEVTQTPSHQVTQMGQEVILRCVPISNHLYFYWYRQILGQKVEFLVSFYNNEISEKSEIFDDQFSVERPDGSNFTLKIRSTKLEDSAMYFCASSVAREGGELFFGEGSRLTVL.

The V gene is TRBV2, the J gene TRBJ1-6, with a possible D match to TRBD1 (5 bases). Trimming took 6 bases from V and 11 from J, leaving 17 bases between them. The germline gives CDR1 SNHLY, CDR2 FYNNEI. CDR3 length: 14 residues. For the CDR3, the DNA is TGTGCCAGCAGGCGTGGAAGTGGGGGGGCACCCCTCCACTTT. This codes for CASRRGSGGAPLHF. The full variable domain, with the rest looked up from reference TRBV2 and TRBJ1-6, is EPEVTQTPSHQVTQMGQEVILRCVPISNHLYFYWYRQILGQKVEFLVSFYNNEISEKSEIFDDQFSVERPDGSNFTLKIRSTKLEDSAMYFCASRRGSGGAPLHFGNGTRLTVT.

This clone has just a few counts. The chain is built from TRBV27 and TRBJ1-5; a possible D gene is TRBD1 (6 bases). This CDR3 region has 14 residues. Germline values: CDR1 MNHEY, CDR2 SMNVEV (reference sequence). Between the trimmed V and J ends, which lost 5 bases and 2 bases, there was a span of 10 bases. The CDR3 DNA sequence: TGTGCCAGCAGTATCAACAGGGGCAATCAGCCCCAGCATTTT. The encoded protein is CASSINRGNQPQHF.

This clone was seen only a few times. CDR3 sequence (DNA): TGTGCCAGTGCTACAGGGAACGCTGAGCAGTTCTTC. Its protein product is CASATGNAEQFF. The chain has TRBV25-1 and TRBJ2-1; D possibly corresponds to TRBD1 (6 bases). CDR3 length: 12 residues. From germline, CDR1 is MGHDK and CDR2 SYGVNS. The V and J ends lost 9 bases and 9 bases respectively, with 15 bases between them.

This clone was counted between two and nine times. The V and J genes are TRBV5-4 and TRBJ1-3; no firm D call. The V gene's germline CDR1 is SGHNT and CDR2 YYREEE (reference sequence). This CDR3 region has 15 residues. V lost 3 bases, J lost 0 bases, and 10 bases lay in between. Written as DNA, the CDR3 is TGTGCCAGCAGCTCCGGTGGGAGCTCTGGAAACACCATATATTTT. It specifies CASSSGGSSGNTIYF.

The chain recombines TRBV19 with TRBJ1-2, with 9 bases that match TRBD1. The CDR3 totals 13 residues. Germline V gene data show CDR1 as LNHDA and CDR2 as SQIVND (reference sequence). V lost 9 bases, J lost 5 bases, and 7 bases stayed unmatched. CDR3 residues: CASLDRGTYGYTF. The DNA of the CDR3 is TGTGCCAGCCTGGACAGGGGAACATATGGCTACACCTTC.

The genes are TRBV4-1 and TRBJ1-2; D is undetermined. CDR1 MGHRA and CDR2 YSYEKL come from the germline V gene. This CDR3 has 16 amino acids. V was cut by 0 bases and J by 0 bases, with 11 bases left in between. The CDR3 DNA follows: TGCGCCAGCAGCCAAGATGAGGCAGCTCCTAACTATGGCTACACCTTC. Translation gives CASSQDEAAPNYGYTF.

The chain recombines TRBV6-5 with TRBJ2-5; D perhaps matches TRBD2 (5 bases). The CDR3 is made up of 14 amino acids. V was trimmed by 6 bases and J by 5 bases, leaving 16 bases between them. Germline CDR1 and CDR2: MNHEY and SVGAGI. In DNA form, the CDR3 reads TGTGCCAGCAGCCAATTTGGGTCGGGGGAGACCCAGTACTTC. Translation gives CASSQFGSGETQYF.

This clone was picked up a small number of times. In DNA form, the CDR3 reads TGTGCCAGCAGCCAAGAACACCGGGGGTCCAATGAGCAGTTCTTC. Protein sequence: CASSQEHRGSNEQFF. The genes are TRBV4-2 and TRBJ2-1; tentative D call: TRBD2 (6 bases). CDR3 length equals 15 residues. V shed 0 bases and J shed 6 bases, with 12 bases lying between them. From germline, CDR1 is LGHNA and CDR2 YNFKEQ.

The gene calls are TRBV11-3 and TRBJ2-1; the match to TRBD2 covers 8 bases. CDR3 length: 12 amino acids. V was clipped by 7 bases and J by 7 bases; unmatched bases: 3. The V gene's germline CDR1 is SGHNT and CDR2 YENEEA. DNA for the CDR3: TGTGCCAGCACGGGAGGGCATAATGAGCAGTTCTTC. It encodes CASTGGHNEQFF.

The chain is built from TRBV29-1 and TRBJ1-1; 7 positions agree with TRBD1. From germline, CDR1 is SQVTM and CDR2 ANQGSEA. V shed 4 bases and J 4 bases; nucleotides not matched to a gene: 6. This CDR3 spans 13 amino acids. The CDR3 reads CSVARQGGTEAFF. CDR3 in DNA: TGCAGCGTTGCAAGACAGGGTGGCACTGAAGCTTTCTTT.

The rearrangement joins TRBV30 to TRBJ1-1, with D possibly being TRBD1 (6 bases). The CDR3 loop spans 15 amino acids. Germline V CDR1 and CDR2: GTSNPN, SVGIG (reference sequence). V was cut by 3 bases and J by 5 bases, with 19 bases left in between. The CDR3 here is CAWSPLRGGWTEAFF. CDR3 sequence (DNA): TGTGCCTGGAGCCCACTTAGGGGGGGCTGGACTGAAGCTTTCTTT.

This chain links TRBV7-2 with TRBJ2-1, with D perhaps matching TRBD2 (7 bases). Trimming cost V 0 bases and J 4 bases, with 16 bases left between them. CDR1 and CDR2 (germline): SGHTA, FQGNSA. The CDR3 sequence is 17 residues long. The CDR3 loop is CASSLAPSGGGYNEQFF. In nucleotides, the CDR3 is TGTGCCAGCAGCTTAGCGCCATCGGGGGGCGGTTACAATGAGCAGTTCTTC. The variable domain in full, completed from reference TRBV7-2 and TRBJ2-1, reads GAGVSQSPSNKVTEKGKDVELRCDPISGHTALYWYRQSLGQGLEFLIYFQGNSAPDKSGLPSDRFSAERTGGSVSTLTIQRTQQEDSAVYLCASSLAPSGGGYNEQFFGPGTRLTVL.

In its sample, this clone was seen a few times. This chain links TRBV4-2 with TRBJ1-1; D may be TRBD1 (6 bases). The germline gives CDR1 LGHNA, CDR2 YNFKEQ. The CDR3 has 13 residues. V was trimmed by 0 bases and J by 8 bases, leaving 10 bases between them. The CDR3 DNA sequence: TGTGCCAGCAGCCAAGAGAGAGGGACAGAAGCTTTCTTT. It is translated as CASSQERGTEAFF.

For the CDR3, the DNA is TGTGCCAGCAGCTTACCGGGAGCCTCCCAAGAGACCCAGTACTTC. It is translated as CASSLPGASQETQYF. The V gene is TRBV7-9, the J gene TRBJ2-5, with D possibly TRBD2 on 6 matching bases. Germline V gene data show CDR1 as SEHNR and CDR2 as FQNEAQ (reference sequence). Trimming took 2 bases from V and 1 from J, leaving 11 bases between them. This CDR3 comprises 15 residues.

A remark on this clone: This sample includes further DNA sequences coding for the same CDR3. V gene TRBV9 combines with J gene TRBJ1-1; D perhaps matches TRBD1 (6 bases). The CDR3 runs 15 residues. V was clipped by 0 bases and J by 3 bases, with 12 bases between them. Germline assignment: CDR1 SGDLS and CDR2 YYNGEE. CDR3 bases: TGTGCCAGCAGCGTAGGGGCCGCAGGGGACACTGAAGCTTTCTTT. Encoded protein: CASSVGAAGDTEAFF. Full variable domain (remainder filled in from reference TRBV9 and TRBJ1-1): DSGVTQTPKHLITATGQRVTLRCSPRSGDLSVYWYQQSLDQGLQFLIQYYNGEERAKGNILERFSAQQFPDLHSELNLSSLELGDSALYFCASSVGAAGDTEAFFGQGTRLTVV.

The V and J genes are TRBV6-4 and TRBJ2-6; 8 bases are a match to TRBD1. Trimming removed 6 bases from V and 2 bases from J; junction bases left unmatched: 3. Germline CDR1 MRHNA, CDR2 SNTAGT. This CDR3 is 15 amino acids long. CDR3 sequence: CASSEDRAGANVLTF. The CDR3 DNA follows: TGTGCCAGCAGCGAGGACAGGGCTGGGGCCAACGTCCTGACTTTC.

The gene calls are TRBV4-1 and TRBJ2-2; possible D gene TRBD2, 6 bases. The CDR3 contains 14 residues. Germline loops: CDR1 MGHRA, CDR2 YSYEKL. V was clipped by 5 bases and J by 5 bases, with 12 bases between them. The CDR3: CASSSLAGTGELFF. CDR3 DNA: TGCGCCAGCAGCTCCCTTGCGGGAACCGGGGAGCTGTTTTTT.

V and J are TRBV6-5 and TRBJ1-6; 7 bases are shared with TRBD1. CDR3 length: 15 residues. The J segment lost 8 bases and the V segment lost 7 bases, leaving 11 bases of the junction unmatched. Germline V lookup: CDR1 MNHEY, CDR2 SVGAGI. The CDR3 region has the DNA TGTGCCAGCAACGCGACAGGGTTGATGTATTCACCCCTCCACTTT. Its translation: CASNATGLMYSPLHF.

The chain combines TRBV6-6 with TRBJ1-1, with D possibly being TRBD1 (6 bases). The germline V and J ends were trimmed by 5 bases and 5 bases, with 15 bases remaining between them. CDR3 length: 14 amino acids. Germline assignment: CDR1 MNHNY and CDR2 SVGAGI (reference sequence). DNA of the CDR3: TGTGCCAGCAGTCGCGGGCAGGGGCGTACTGAAGCTTTCTTT. This translates into CASSRGQGRTEAFF.

Remarks on this clone: The junction shows a germline mismatch at one end, possibly a read error. This chain uses TRBV6-5 with TRBJ1-1; D gene uncertain. This CDR3 region has 14 residues. The germline CDR1 and CDR2 sequences are MNHEY and SVGAGI. CDR3 DNA: TGTGCCAGCAGTGACTCGGGAGTGAACACTGAAGCTTTCTTT. Translating it yields CASSDSGVNTEAFF.

This chain joins TRBV10-3 and TRBJ1-1, with a possible D match to TRBD1 (5 bases). V lost 2 bases, J lost 1 base, and 8 bases lay in between. CDR1 is ENHRY and CDR2 is SYGVKD in the germline V gene. This CDR3 is 14 amino acids long. The CDR3 spells CAISETQENTEAFF. CDR3 sequence (DNA): TGTGCCATCAGTGAGACACAGGAGAACACTGAAGCTTTCTTT.

This rearrangement joins TRBV29-1 to TRBJ1-1; the D gene is possibly TRBD1 (6 bases). V was trimmed by 6 bases and J by 2 bases, leaving 16 bases between them. The CDR3 runs 14 residues. Germline-derived CDR1 and CDR2 are SQVTM and ANQGSEA. The CDR3 sequence is CSVVTGNGNTEAFF. CDR3 in DNA: TGCAGCGTAGTGACAGGTAACGGAAACACTGAAGCTTTCTTT.

This clone was detected only once. The CDR3 sequence is CASSGRQDETQYF. CDR3 DNA sequence: TGTGCCAGCAGTGGTCGACAGGACGAGACCCAGTACTTC. The chain employs TRBV6-1 and TRBJ2-5; tentatively, D is TRBD1 (6 bases). The CDR3 totals 13 residues. The V and J ends lost 4 bases and 5 bases respectively, with 11 bases between them. Germline V gene lookup returns CDR1 MNHNS and CDR2 SASEGT.

This clone was seen more than once but under ten times. The V and J genes are TRBV5-1 and TRBJ2-1; TRBD2 matches 8 bases. The CDR3 covers 15 residues. Germline V gene lookup returns CDR1 SGHRS and CDR2 YFSETQ. V shed 4 bases and J 8 bases; nucleotides not matched to a gene: 11. The chain's CDR3 is CASSRGGRQADEQFF. CDR3 sequence (DNA): TGCGCCAGCAGCCGGGGCGGGAGGCAGGCGGATGAGCAGTTCTTC.

The table lists this clone with a few counts. The chain recombines TRBV2 with TRBJ2-7; 7 nucleotides match TRBD1. There are 16 residues in the CDR3. Germline lookup yields CDR1 SNHLY and CDR2 FYNNEI. J was trimmed by 6 bases and V by 6 bases; bases with no gene match: 17. The CDR3 nucleotides read TGTGCCAGCAGGCTCACCTTAGGACAGGTCGTGTTCGAGCAGTACGTC. Residues: CASRLTLGQVVFEQYV.

The gene calls are TRBV5-6 and TRBJ1-2; a possible D gene is TRBD1 (6 bases). This CDR3 has 15 residues. From germline, CDR1 is SGHDT and CDR2 YYEEEE. V lost 1 base and J lost 2, with 12 bases in between. The CDR3 bases are TGTGCCAGCAGCTTGACGGGGGGCACAAACTATGGCTACACCTTC. This encodes CASSLTGGTNYGYTF.